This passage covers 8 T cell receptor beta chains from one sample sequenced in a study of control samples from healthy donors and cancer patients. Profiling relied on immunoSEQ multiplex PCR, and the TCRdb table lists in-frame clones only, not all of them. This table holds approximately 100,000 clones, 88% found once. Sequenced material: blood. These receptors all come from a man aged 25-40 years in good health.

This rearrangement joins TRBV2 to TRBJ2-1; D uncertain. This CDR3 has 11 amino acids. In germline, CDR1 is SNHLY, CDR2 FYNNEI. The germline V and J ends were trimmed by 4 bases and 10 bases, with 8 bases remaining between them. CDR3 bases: TGTGCCAGCAGTGTAACTAACGAGCAGTTCTTC. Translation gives CASSVTNEQFF.

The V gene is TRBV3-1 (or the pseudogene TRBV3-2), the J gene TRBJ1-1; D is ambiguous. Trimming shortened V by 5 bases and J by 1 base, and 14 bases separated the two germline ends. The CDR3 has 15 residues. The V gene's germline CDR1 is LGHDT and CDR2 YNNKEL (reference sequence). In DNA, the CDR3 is TGTGCCAGCAGCACTCGACCGGCTCCGAACACTGAAGCTTTCTTT. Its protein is CASSTRPAPNTEAFF.

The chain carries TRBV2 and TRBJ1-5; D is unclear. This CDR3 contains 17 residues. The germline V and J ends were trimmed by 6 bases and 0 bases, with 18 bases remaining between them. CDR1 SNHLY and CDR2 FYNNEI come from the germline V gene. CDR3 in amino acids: CASSARAAGYSNQPQHF. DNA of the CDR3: TGTGCCAGCAGCGCGAGGGCGGCGGGTTATAGCAATCAGCCCCAGCATTTT.

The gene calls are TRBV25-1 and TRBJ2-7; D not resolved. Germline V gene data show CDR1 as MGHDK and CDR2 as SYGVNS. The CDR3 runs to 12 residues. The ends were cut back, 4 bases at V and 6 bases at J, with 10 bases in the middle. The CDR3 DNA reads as TGTGCCAGCAGTGGCGTAGGTCGCGAGCAGTACTTC. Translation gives CASSGVGREQYF.

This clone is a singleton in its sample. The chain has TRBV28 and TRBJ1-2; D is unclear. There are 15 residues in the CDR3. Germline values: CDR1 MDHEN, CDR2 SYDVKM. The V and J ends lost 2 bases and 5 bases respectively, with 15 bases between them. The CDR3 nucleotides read TGTGCCAGCAGTTTAAGTGTTGACACATCTTATGGCTACACCTTC. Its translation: CASSLSVDTSYGYTF.

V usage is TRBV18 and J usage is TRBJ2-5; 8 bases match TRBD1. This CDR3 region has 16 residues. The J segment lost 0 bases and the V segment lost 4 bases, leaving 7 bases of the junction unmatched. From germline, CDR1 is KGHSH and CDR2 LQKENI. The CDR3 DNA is TGTGCCAGCTCACTCCGGACAGGGCTGTACCAAGAGACCCAGTACTTC. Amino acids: CASSLRTGLYQETQYF.

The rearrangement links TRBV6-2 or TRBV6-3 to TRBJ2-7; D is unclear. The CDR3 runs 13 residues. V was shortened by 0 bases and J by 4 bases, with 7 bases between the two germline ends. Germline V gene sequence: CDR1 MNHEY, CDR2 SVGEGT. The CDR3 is CASSYSSLYEQYF. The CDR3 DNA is TGTGCCAGCAGTTACTCTTCTCTGTACGAGCAGTACTTC.

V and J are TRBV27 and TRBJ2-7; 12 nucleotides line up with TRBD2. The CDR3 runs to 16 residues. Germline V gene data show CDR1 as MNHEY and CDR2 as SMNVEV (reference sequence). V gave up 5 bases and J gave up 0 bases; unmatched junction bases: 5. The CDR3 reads CASSPLAGGPSYEQYF. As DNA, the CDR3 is TGTGCCAGCAGTCCCCTAGCGGGAGGGCCCTCCTACGAGCAGTACTTC.